The present TCR beta chain was sequenced within a study of T cell responses to AZD1222 COVID-19 vaccine. The table lists this clone with a count of one. Its target is unknown. The CDR3 consists of 12 residues. The V and J ends lost 3 bases and 10 bases respectively, with 8 bases between them. The germline CDR1 and CDR2 sequences are SGDLS and YYNGEE. Repertoires were generated with immunoSEQ multiplex PCR, while TCRdb's copy carries only in-frame clones and drops some. The sample carries 50,000 or so clones, 75% to 90% recorded once. Overall study results and limits: Reports say nearly half of spike-specific TCRs go after unmutated variant regions. Vaccine-related CD4 TCRs covered spike, predominating at 160-218 and 743-854. Recipients of two AZD1222 doses showed rising Spike-specific TCR breadth and depth.

The material sequenced was peripheral blood, taken 28 days after the second AZD1222 dose. The sequence was obtained from an adult who received the AZD1222 COVID-19 vaccine. V is TRBV9 and J is TRBJ1-6; D perhaps matches TRBD1 (5 bases). DNA for the CDR3: TGTGCCAGCAGCGGGGGGACCTCACCCCTCCACTTT. This encodes CASSGGTSPLHF.